This record concerns one TCR beta chain sequence. TCRdb's table, derived via immunoSEQ multiplex PCR, lists solely in-frame clones and lacks some. The repertoire holds approximately 85,000 clones, 92% seen once, with 0.25% to 0.3% in the top ten. Germline V gene sequence: CDR1 SGHNT, CDR2 YYREEE (reference sequence). This CDR3 contains 17 residues. With 4 bases removed from V and 0 bases from J, the gap between germline ends came to 17 bases. The record originates from a study of technical replicates of blood from several donors. The clonotype originates from a human donor in good health. The chain is built from TRBV5-4 and TRBJ2-4; TRBD2 is a possible D gene (7 bases). What was sequenced was T cells isolated from PBMCs. CDR3 DNA: TGTGCCAGCAGCCCCTGGGGGGGCCCCCTAGCCAAAAACATTCAGTACTTC. Its translation: CASSPWGGPLAKNIQYF.